Reported below is one T cell receptor (beta chain). The antigen is undetermined. The data are from a study of T cells after yellow fever vaccination. Study-level findings and limits: Peaking on day 5 versus 15, the secondary response was faster but weaker.

From the 5' RACE reads, TCRdb called clonotypes with MiXCR, one entry per CDR3 protein. The repertoire holds some 560,000 distinct CDR3 sequences, with 17% as singletons. Trimming cost V 0 bases and J 8 bases, with 18 bases left between them. The germline CDR1 and CDR2 sequences are SGHRS and YFSETQ. The CDR3 loop spans 17 amino acids. This receptor was identified in a man between 18 and 29 years old who received the YFV17D yellow fever vaccine. The rearrangement uses TRBV5-1 and TRBJ1-6; D unclear. Sequenced material: PBMCs, taken around 5 days after the first yellow fever vaccination. CDR3 in DNA: TGCGCCAGCAGCTTGGACTCTTTCCGGGGAGAGGATTCACCCCTCCACTTT. Translated: CASSLDSFRGEDSPLHF. The variable domain in full, with the rest retrieved from reference TRBV5-1 and TRBJ1-6, is KAGVTQTPRYLIKTRGQQVTLSCSPISGHRSVSWYQQTPGQGLQFLFEYFSETQRNKGNFPGRFSGRQFSNSRSEMNVSTLELGDSALYLCASSLDSFRGEDSPLHFGNGTRLTVT.